This T cell receptor beta chain was sequenced for a study of response to subunit inactivated influenza vaccine. Findings and limits, study-wide: Authors suggested that a seasonal influenza vaccination recruits few new T cells each time.

MiXCR was run by TCRdb on the RT-PCR reads, yielding one entry per CDR3 protein. Among around 760,000 distinct CDR3 sequences listed, about 15% were seen once. Note on this clonotype: The antigen is not known.

With 6 bases clipped from V and 9 bases from J, the junction kept 13 bases outside the gene matches. The germline V gene encodes CDR1 SGHAT and CDR2 FQDESV (reference sequence). This CDR3 comprises 16 residues. The sequence came from a man aged 50 or older who received an inactivated influenza vaccine. The starting material was PBMCs from blood, obtained around two weeks before vaccination. This sequence joins TRBV11-1 and TRBJ1-6; 8 positions agree with TRBD1. The CDR3 region is CASSLLLGRGLSPLHF. DNA for the CDR3: TGTGCCAGCAGTTTACTACTGGGCAGGGGGCTTTCACCCCTCCACTTT.